Shown below are 14 T cell receptor beta chains from a single sample sequenced in a study of neurological immune-mediated disorders. As to time point: technical triplicate 3. TCRdb fed the 5' RACE reads into MiXCR, producing one record per CDR3 protein. The data show some 30,000 distinct CDR3 sequences, roughly 16% seen once. Sequencing was carried out using CD4+ T cells from blood. These receptors were obtained from a female donor with HTLV-1-associated myelopathy (HAM/TSP).

This clonotype was observed at least ten times. The rearrangement links TRBV6-2 or TRBV6-3 to TRBJ2-5, with 7 bases identical to TRBD1. V lost 7 bases to trimming and J lost 4 bases; unmatched junction nucleotides: 9. The CDR3 runs to 14 residues. CDR1 and CDR2 (germline): MNHEY, SVGEGT. This CDR3 is CASTDDRVGETQYF. CDR3 sequence (DNA): TGTGCCAGCACTGATGACAGGGTCGGAGAGACCCAGTACTTC.

The table lists this clonotype with many counts. The chain couples TRBV15 to TRBJ1-4; 9 positions agree with TRBD1. V gave up 4 bases and J gave up 3 bases; unmatched junction bases: 6. Germline CDR1 LNHNV, CDR2 YYDKDF (reference sequence). The CDR3 covers 16 residues. The CDR3: CATSNRGRTANEKLFF. In DNA form, the CDR3 reads TGTGCCACCAGCAACAGGGGGCGGACGGCTAATGAAAAACTGTTTTTT.

This clonotype was observed many times. The J gene is TRBJ2-1, the V gene TRBV20-1, with 7 bases aligning to TRBD1. After removal of 5 bases from V and 5 bases from J, the junction contained 3 bases not matched to a gene. The CDR3 totals 12 residues. The germline V gene encodes CDR1 DFQATT and CDR2 SNEGSKA (reference sequence). CDR3 in amino acids: CSAPQGDNEQFF. The CDR3 DNA reads as TGCAGTGCTCCCCAGGGGGACAATGAGCAGTTCTTC.

This clonotype is medium-sized (0.01 to 0.1%). This chain links TRBV20-1 with TRBJ2-5, with TRBD1 as a possible D gene (5 bases). Germline V gene lookup returns CDR1 DFQATT and CDR2 SNEGSKA (reference sequence). The CDR3 has 14 residues. Trimming shortened V by 4 bases and J by 7 bases, and 19 bases separated the two germline ends. CDR3 nucleotide sequence: TGCAGTGCTAACGCTATGACAGCCCCGGTGACCCAGTACTTC. It is translated as CSANAMTAPVTQYF.

This clonotype was counted many times. The chain joins TRBV27 to TRBJ2-3; 7 bases are shared with TRBD1. Germline V gene data show CDR1 as MNHEY and CDR2 as SMNVEV (reference sequence). The CDR3 runs to 14 residues. V gave up 8 bases and J gave up 4 bases; unmatched junction bases: 9. The CDR3 DNA reads as TGTGCCAGCGGGCGACAGGGAGCCCCAGATACGCAGTATTTT. Its protein product is CASGRQGAPDTQYF.

This clonotype has ten or more counts. This sequence joins TRBV20-1 and TRBJ1-5; 8 bases align to TRBD1. Trimming took 5 bases from V and 0 from J; bases not matched to a gene: 3. CDR3 length equals 14 residues. Germline V lookup: CDR1 DFQATT, CDR2 SNEGSKA (reference sequence). In nucleotides, the CDR3 is TGCAGTGCTGGGGACAGGAATAGCAATCAGCCCCAGCATTTT. This gives the protein CSAGDRNSNQPQHF.

By share, this clonotype counts as medium-sized. This chain uses TRBV12-3 or TRBV12-4 with TRBJ2-7; 8 bases align to TRBD1. The CDR3 totals 14 residues. The V gene end was trimmed by 5 bases and the J gene end by 2 bases; junction bases not matched to a gene: 5. The CDR3 is CASSPRTGTYEQYF. DNA for the CDR3: TGTGCCAGCAGTCCCCGGACAGGGACCTACGAGCAGTACTTC.

Turning to this clonotype: A read error is possible here, since a much larger clone lies one base away. The chain couples TRBV4-2 to TRBJ2-1; 8 bases map to TRBD1. The germline V gene encodes CDR1 LGHNA and CDR2 YNFKEQ. CDR3 length: 16 residues. CDR3 sequence reads: CVSSQAAGQAYNEQFF. In DNA form, the CDR3 reads TGTGTCAGCAGCCAAGCGGCGGGACAGGCTTACAATGAGCAGTTCTTC.

This chain uses TRBV20-1 with TRBJ2-1; 9 nucleotides align to TRBD2. Germline CDR1 DFQATT, CDR2 SNEGSKA (reference sequence). This CDR3 comprises 16 residues. V was clipped by 7 bases and J by 6 bases; unmatched bases: 16. The CDR3 spells CSVNIPGLALSNEQFF. CDR3 coding DNA: TGCAGTGTTAATATACCGGGACTAGCTCTTTCCAATGAGCAGTTCTTC.

At least ten counts were recorded for this clonotype. This chain joins TRBV9 and TRBJ2-7; perhaps D is TRBD1 or TRBD2 (5 bases each). The V end lost 0 bases, the J end lost 0 bases, and 10 bases lay between the germline ends. Looked up from germline, CDR1 is SGDLS and CDR2 is YYNGEE. The CDR3 totals 15 residues. The CDR3 region is CASSVGGASSYEQYF. The CDR3, as DNA: TGTGCCAGCAGCGTAGGAGGGGCCAGCTCCTACGAGCAGTACTTC.

This clonotype was detected many times. The chain couples TRBV9 to TRBJ2-6, with 13 bases fitting TRBD2. This CDR3 is 19 amino acids long. Germline V gene sequence: CDR1 SGDLS, CDR2 YYNGEE. With 1 base clipped from V and 2 bases from J, the junction kept 6 bases outside the gene matches. This chain's CDR3 is CASSVSGTSGGAGANVLTF. The CDR3 bases are TGTGCCAGCAGCGTATCGGGTACTAGCGGGGGGGCTGGGGCCAACGTCCTGACTTTC.

This clonotype was observed at least ten times. The chain links TRBV20-1 to TRBJ2-7; TRBD2 is a possible D gene (6 bases). The germline gives CDR1 DFQATT, CDR2 SNEGSKA (reference sequence). Trimming left V 3 bases short and J 3 bases short, with 15 bases between. The CDR3 has 14 residues. CDR3 in amino acids: CSARRGLGNYEQYF. The CDR3 coding sequence is TGCAGTGCTAGGCGGGGTTTGGGGAACTACGAGCAGTACTTC.

This clonotype is medium-sized by share. This chain joins TRBV7-2 and TRBJ2-3; 12 positions match TRBD1. V was pared by 5 bases and J by 3 bases, with 6 bases of the junction left unmatched. Germline V gene lookup returns CDR1 SGHTA and CDR2 FQGNSA. The CDR3 loop spans 16 amino acids. CDR3 region: CASSAGQGAGTDTQYF. CDR3 DNA sequence: TGTGCCAGCAGCGCGGGACAGGGGGCGGGAACAGATACGCAGTATTTT.

This clonotype was detected many times. V usage is TRBV2 and J usage is TRBJ2-5; TRBD2 aligns across 14 bases. V shed 5 bases and J 5 bases; nucleotides not matched to a gene: 7. In germline, CDR1 is SNHLY, CDR2 FYNNEI. The CDR3 covers 16 residues. The CDR3 DNA reads as TGTGCCAGCAGTCCCGGACTAGCGGGAGGCCGGGAGACCCAGTACTTC. Its protein is CASSPGLAGGRETQYF.